This T cell receptor beta chain came from a study of response to subunit inactivated influenza vaccine. TCRdb independently ran MiXCR on the RT-PCR reads; one entry per CDR3 protein. The table includes about 540,000 distinct CDR3 sequences, approximately 24% detected once. This clonotype was seen only a few times. CDR3 length equals 18 residues. The germline V gene encodes CDR1 SGHRS and CDR2 YFSETQ. Trimming removed 0 bases at V and 0 bases at J, with 13 bases between. This same sample was also part of a study on T cells expressing NK-cell markers. That source reports: Generation of TCR beta cDNA was performed by 5'RACE template switching incorporating UMIs. In a handful of donors, dominant clonotypes made up 28.3-60.1% of CD3+CD56-NKG2C+ cells.

This TCR derives from a middle-aged man who received an inactivated influenza vaccine. V is TRBV5-1 and J is TRBJ2-6; D unclear. The specimen was CD4+ T cells sorted from PBMCs, collected about 13 days after vaccination. CDR3 in DNA: TGCGCCAGCAGCTTGGCAGGTTCCTCTAGCTCTGGGGCCAACGTCCTGACTTTC. It encodes CASSLAGSSSSGANVLTF.